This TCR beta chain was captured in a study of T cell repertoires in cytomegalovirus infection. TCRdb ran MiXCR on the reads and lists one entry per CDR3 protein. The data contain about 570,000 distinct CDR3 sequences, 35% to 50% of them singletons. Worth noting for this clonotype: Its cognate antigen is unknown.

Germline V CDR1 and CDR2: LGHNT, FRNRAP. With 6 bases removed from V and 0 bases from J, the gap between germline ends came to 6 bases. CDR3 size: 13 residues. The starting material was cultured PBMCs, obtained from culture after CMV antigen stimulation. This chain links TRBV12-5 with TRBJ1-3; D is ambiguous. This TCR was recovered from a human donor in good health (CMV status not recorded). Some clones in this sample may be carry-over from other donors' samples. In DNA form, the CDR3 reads TGTGCTAGTGGAAAGTTCTCTGGAAACACCATATATTTT. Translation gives CASGKFSGNTIYF.